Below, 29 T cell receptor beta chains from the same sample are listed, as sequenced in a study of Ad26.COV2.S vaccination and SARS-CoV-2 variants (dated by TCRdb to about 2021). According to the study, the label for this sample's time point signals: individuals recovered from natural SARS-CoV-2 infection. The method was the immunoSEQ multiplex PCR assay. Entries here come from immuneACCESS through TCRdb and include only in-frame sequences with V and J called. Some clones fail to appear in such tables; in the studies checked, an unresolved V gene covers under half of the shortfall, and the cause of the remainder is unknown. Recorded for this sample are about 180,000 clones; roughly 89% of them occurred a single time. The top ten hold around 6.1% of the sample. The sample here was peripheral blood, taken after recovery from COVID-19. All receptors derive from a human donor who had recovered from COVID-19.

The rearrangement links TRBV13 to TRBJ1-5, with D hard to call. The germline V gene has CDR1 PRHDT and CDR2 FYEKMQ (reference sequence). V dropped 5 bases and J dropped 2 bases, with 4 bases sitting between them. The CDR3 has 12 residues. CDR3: CASSARNQPQHF. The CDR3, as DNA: TGTGCCAGCAGCGCCCGCAATCAGCCCCAGCATTTT.

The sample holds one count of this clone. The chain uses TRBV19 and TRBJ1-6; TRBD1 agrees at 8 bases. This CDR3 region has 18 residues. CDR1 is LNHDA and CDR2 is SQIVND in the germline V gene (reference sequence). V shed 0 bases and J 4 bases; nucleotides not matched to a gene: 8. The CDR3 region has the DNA TGTGCCAGTAGTATAGATCTCGGACAGGGAGTTTATAATTCACCCCTCCACTTT. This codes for CASSIDLGQGVYNSPLHF.

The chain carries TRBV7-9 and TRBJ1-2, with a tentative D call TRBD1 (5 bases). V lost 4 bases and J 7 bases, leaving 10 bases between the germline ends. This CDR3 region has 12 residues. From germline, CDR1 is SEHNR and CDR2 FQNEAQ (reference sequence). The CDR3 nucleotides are TGTGCCAGCAGCTATGGGGGGGTTGGCTACACCTTC. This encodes CASSYGGVGYTF.

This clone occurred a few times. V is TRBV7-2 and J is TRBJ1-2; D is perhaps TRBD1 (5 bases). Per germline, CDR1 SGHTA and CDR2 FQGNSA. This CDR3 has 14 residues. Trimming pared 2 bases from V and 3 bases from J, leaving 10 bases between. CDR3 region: CASSLSQGHYGYTF. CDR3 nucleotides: TGTGCCAGCAGCTTATCTCAGGGCCACTATGGCTACACCTTC.

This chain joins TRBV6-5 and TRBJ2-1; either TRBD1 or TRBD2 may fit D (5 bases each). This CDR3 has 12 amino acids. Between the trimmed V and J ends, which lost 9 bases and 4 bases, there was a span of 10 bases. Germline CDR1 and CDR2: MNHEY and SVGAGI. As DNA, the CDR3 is TGTGCCAGTCGGGACGGTTACAATGAGCAGTTCTTC. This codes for CASRDGYNEQFF.

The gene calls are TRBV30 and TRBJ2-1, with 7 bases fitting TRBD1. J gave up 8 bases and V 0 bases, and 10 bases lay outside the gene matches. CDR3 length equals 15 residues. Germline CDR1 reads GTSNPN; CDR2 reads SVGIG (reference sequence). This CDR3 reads CAWSVGQARGDEQFF. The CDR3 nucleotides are TGTGCCTGGAGTGTAGGACAGGCCCGGGGAGATGAGCAGTTCTTC.

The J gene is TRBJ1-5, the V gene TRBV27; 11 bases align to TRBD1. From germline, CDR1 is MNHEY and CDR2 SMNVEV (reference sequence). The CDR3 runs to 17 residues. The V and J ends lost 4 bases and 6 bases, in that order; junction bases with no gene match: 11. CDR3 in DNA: TGTGCCAGCAGTTCACGGACAGGGGGCGCCCCGGGTCAGCCCCAGCATTTT. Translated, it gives CASSSRTGGAPGQPQHF.

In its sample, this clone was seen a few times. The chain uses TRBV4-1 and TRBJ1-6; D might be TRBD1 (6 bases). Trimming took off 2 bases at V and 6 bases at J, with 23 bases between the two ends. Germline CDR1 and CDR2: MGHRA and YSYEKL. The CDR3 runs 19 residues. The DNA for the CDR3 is TGCGCCAGCAGCCAAAATAAACTACAGGGAAGGATGGTTAATTCACCCCTCCACTTT. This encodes CASSQNKLQGRMVNSPLHF.

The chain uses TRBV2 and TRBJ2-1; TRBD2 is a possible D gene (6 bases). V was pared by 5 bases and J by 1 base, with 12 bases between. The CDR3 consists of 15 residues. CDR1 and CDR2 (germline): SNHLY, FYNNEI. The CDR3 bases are TGTGCCAGCAGTCCCGGGACTTTTTCCTACAATGAGCAGTTCTTC. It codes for CASSPGTFSYNEQFF.

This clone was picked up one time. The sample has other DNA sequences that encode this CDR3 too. The CDR3 spells CASSVGGNSGNTIYF. As DNA, the CDR3 is TGTGCCAGCAGCGTAGGGGGCAACTCTGGAAACACCATATATTTT. The chain uses TRBV9 and TRBJ1-3, with a possible D match to TRBD1 (5 bases). Germline V lookup: CDR1 SGDLS, CDR2 YYNGEE. This CDR3 has 15 amino acids. Trimming left V 0 bases short and J 0 bases short, with 7 bases between. The complete variable domain, with remaining parts taken from reference TRBV9 and TRBJ1-3, reads DSGVTQTPKHLITATGQRVTLRCSPRSGDLSVYWYQQSLDQGLQFLIQYYNGEERAKGNILERFSAQQFPDLHSELNLSSLELGDSALYFCASSVGGNSGNTIYFGEGSWLTVV.

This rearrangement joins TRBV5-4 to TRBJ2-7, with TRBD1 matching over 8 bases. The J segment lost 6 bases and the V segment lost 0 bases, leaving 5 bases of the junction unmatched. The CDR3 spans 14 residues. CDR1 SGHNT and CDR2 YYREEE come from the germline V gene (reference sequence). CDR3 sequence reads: CASSLAQGAVEQYF. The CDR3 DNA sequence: TGTGCCAGCAGCTTGGCCCAGGGGGCGGTCGAGCAGTACTTC.

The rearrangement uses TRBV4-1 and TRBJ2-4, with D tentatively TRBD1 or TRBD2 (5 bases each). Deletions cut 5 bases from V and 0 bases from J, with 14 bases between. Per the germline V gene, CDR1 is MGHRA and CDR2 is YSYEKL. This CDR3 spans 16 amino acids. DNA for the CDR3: TGCGCCAGCAGCTCTCTGTCGGGGCTAGCCAAAAACATTCAGTACTTC. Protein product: CASSSLSGLAKNIQYF.

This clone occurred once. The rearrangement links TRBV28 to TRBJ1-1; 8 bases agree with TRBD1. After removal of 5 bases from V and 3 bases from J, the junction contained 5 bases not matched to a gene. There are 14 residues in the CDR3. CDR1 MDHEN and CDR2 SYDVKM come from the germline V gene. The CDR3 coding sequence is TGTGCCAGCAGTAGACAGGGGTGGTACACTGAAGCTTTCTTT. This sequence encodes CASSRQGWYTEAFF.

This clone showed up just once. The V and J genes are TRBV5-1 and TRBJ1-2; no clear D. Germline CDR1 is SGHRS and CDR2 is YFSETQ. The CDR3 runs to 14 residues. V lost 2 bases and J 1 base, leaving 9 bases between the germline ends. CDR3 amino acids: CASSFGDYNYGYTF. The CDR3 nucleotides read TGCGCCAGCAGCTTTGGGGATTATAACTATGGCTACACCTTC.

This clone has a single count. The CDR3 spells CASSLDRVSSNEQFF. The CDR3 DNA sequence: TGTGCCAGCAGTCTGGACAGGGTATCGAGCAATGAGCAGTTCTTC. The chain has TRBV6-5 and TRBJ2-1; 8 bases fit TRBD1. Unmatched junction bases numbered 9, after V lost 5 bases and J lost 6 bases. This CDR3 region has 15 residues. Germline CDR1 is MNHEY and CDR2 is SVGAGI.

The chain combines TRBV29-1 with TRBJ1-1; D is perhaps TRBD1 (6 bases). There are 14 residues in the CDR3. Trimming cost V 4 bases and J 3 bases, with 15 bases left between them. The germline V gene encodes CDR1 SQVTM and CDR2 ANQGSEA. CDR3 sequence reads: CSVANRVGDTEAFF. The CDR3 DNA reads TGCAGCGTTGCAAACAGGGTCGGGGACACTGAAGCTTTCTTT.

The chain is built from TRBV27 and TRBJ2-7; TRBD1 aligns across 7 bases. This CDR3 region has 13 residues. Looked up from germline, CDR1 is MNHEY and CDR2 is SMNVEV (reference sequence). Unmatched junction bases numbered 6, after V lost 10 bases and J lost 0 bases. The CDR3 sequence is CATRRGNSYEQYF. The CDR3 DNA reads TGTGCCACCCGCAGGGGGAACTCCTACGAGCAGTACTTC.

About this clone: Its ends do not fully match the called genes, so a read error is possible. CDR3: CASSRDPGAFVF. CDR3 DNA: TGTGCCAGCAGCCGGGACCCAGGGGCCTTTGTTTTC. The V and J genes are TRBV3-1 (or the pseudogene TRBV3-2) and TRBJ1-2; TRBD1 might be the D (6 bases). Germline values: CDR1 LGHDT, CDR2 YNNKEL (reference sequence). This CDR3 is built from 12 residues.

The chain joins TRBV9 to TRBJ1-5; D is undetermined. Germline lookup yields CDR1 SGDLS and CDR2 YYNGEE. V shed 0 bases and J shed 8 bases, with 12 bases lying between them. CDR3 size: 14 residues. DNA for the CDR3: TGTGCCAGCAGCGTAGAAGGGTTATCTGAGCCCCAGCATTTT. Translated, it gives CASSVEGLSEPQHF. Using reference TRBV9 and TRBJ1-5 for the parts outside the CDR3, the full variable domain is DSGVTQTPKHLITATGQRVTLRCSPRSGDLSVYWYQQSLDQGLQFLIQYYNGEERAKGNILERFSAQQFPDLHSELNLSSLELGDSALYFCASSVEGLSEPQHFGDGTRLSIL.

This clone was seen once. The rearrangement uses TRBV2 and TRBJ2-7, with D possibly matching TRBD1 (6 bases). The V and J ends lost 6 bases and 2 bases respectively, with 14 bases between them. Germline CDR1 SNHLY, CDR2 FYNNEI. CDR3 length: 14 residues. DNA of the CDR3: TGTGCCAGCAGAGGGTACGAGGGGGCCTACGAGCAGTACTTC. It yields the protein CASRGYEGAYEQYF.

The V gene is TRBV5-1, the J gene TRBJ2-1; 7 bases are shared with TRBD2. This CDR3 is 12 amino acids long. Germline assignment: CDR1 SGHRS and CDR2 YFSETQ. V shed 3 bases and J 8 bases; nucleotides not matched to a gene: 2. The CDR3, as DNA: TGCGCCAGCAGCTGGACTAGAGATGAGCAGTTCTTC. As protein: CASSWTRDEQFF.

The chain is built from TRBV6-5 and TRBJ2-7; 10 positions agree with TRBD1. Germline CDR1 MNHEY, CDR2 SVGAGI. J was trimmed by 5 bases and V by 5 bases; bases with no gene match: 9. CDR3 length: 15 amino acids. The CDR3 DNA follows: TGTGCCAGCAGTAGGTCGGGACAGGGGTTCGACGAGCAGTACTTC. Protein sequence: CASSRSGQGFDEQYF.

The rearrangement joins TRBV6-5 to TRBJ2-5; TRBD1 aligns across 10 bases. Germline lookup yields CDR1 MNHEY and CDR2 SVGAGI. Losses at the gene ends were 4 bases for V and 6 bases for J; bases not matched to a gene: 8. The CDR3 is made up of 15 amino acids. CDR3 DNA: TGTGCCAGCAGTTCTCCCGGGACAGGGGAAAAGACCCAGTACTTC. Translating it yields CASSSPGTGEKTQYF.

The CDR3 region is CASSHPDRGEQYF. As DNA, the CDR3 is TGTGCCAGCAGCCACCCGGACAGAGGTGAGCAGTACTTC. The rearrangement joins TRBV14 to TRBJ2-7; D is perhaps TRBD1 (6 bases). The CDR3 loop spans 13 amino acids. Trimming pared 3 bases from V and 7 bases from J, leaving 13 bases between. Germline V gene data show CDR1 as SGHDN and CDR2 as FVKESK.

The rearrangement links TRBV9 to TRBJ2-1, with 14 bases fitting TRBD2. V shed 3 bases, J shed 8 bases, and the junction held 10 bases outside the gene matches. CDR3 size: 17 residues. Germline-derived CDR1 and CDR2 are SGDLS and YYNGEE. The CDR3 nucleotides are TGTGCCAGCAGCGCTAGACTAGCGGGGGGGCCTGTGGATGAGCAGTTCTTC. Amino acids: CASSARLAGGPVDEQFF.

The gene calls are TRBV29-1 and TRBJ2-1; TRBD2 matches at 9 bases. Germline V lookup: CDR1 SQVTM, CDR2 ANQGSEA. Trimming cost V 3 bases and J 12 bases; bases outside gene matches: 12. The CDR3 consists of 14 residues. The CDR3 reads CSVEDSGSSIGQFF. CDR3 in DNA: TGCAGCGTTGAGGATAGCGGGAGTTCGATTGGGCAGTTCTTC.

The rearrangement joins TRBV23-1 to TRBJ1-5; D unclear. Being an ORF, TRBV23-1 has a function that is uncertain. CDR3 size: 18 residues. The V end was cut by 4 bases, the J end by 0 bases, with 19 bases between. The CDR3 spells CASSPRRPPLYSNQPQHF. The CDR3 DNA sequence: TGCGCCAGCAGTCCCCGAAGGCCCCCCCTTTATAGCAATCAGCCCCAGCATTTT.

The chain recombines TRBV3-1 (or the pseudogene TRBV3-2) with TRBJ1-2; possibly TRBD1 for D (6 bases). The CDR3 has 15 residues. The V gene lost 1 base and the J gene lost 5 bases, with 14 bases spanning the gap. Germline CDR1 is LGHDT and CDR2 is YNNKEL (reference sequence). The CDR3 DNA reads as TGTGCCAGCAGCCAAGGGGGTAAAGGGGGTTATGGCTACACCTTC. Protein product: CASSQGGKGGYGYTF.

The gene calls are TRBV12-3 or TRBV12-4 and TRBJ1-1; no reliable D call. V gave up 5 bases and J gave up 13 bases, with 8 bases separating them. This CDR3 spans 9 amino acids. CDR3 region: CASSPPVFF. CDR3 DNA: TGTGCCAGCAGTCCACCAGTTTTCTTT.